The source of this T cell receptor (beta chain) is a study of identical twins. This clonotype was seen repeatedly, ten times or more. From the 5' RACE reads, TCRdb called clonotypes with MiXCR, one entry per CDR3 protein. The sample lists about 720,000 distinct CDR3 sequences, over 8.5% occurring once. V shed 8 bases and J shed 3 bases, with 7 bases lying between them. CDR3 length: 12 amino acids. These data were also reused for a study on yellow fever vaccine responses in identical twins.

This receptor was taken from a young woman in good health. The sequencing sample was made of PBMCs. This chain uses TRBV12-3 or TRBV12-4 with TRBJ2-2, with D hard to call. CDR3 sequence: CASRSDTGELFF. In DNA, the CDR3 is TGTGCCAGCCGGTCAGACACCGGGGAGCTGTTTTTT.